These 31 T cell receptor beta chains were sequenced from one sample in a study of blood T cells in healthy people across ages. The second PCR ran about 6 to 11 cycles with a sample-barcoded 5' primer and J-beta primers. One entry per CDR3 protein results from TCRdb running MiXCR on the 5' RACE reads. The profile covers some 1.5 million distinct CDR3 sequences, with approximately 30% appearing a single time and 7.7% taken by the ten largest. The sample comprised blood. The receptor set was obtained from a woman aged 30 to 39 in good health.

Note on this clonotype: At one end the junction does not follow the germline gene, possibly because of a read error. The chain has TRBV4-1 and TRBJ2-1; D assignment may be TRBD1 or TRBD2 (5 bases each). The length of the CDR3 is 18 residues. Germline V gives CDR1 MGHRA, CDR2 YSYEKL. The CDR3 sequence is CASSQEGFGDGGYNGQFF. The CDR3 region has the DNA TGCGCCAGCAGCCAAGAAGGATTCGGGGACGGAGGCTACAATGGGCAGTTCTTC.

This clonotype was recorded a few times. Its ends do not fully match the called genes, so a read error is possible. V gene TRBV29-1 combines with J gene TRBJ2-5, with 8 bases that match TRBD2. This CDR3 region has 12 residues. Germline CDR1 SQVTM, CDR2 ANQGSEA. The CDR3 nucleotides read TGCAGCGTTGAACGGGGGGGAGAGGCCCAGTACTTC. Translating gives CSVERGGEAQYF.

This clonotype appeared once. The chain employs TRBV6-2 or TRBV6-3 and TRBJ1-2, with TRBD1 matching over 7 bases. J gave up 1 base and V 11 bases, and 7 bases lay outside the gene matches. The germline gives CDR1 MNHEY, CDR2 SVGEGT. The length of the CDR3 is 13 residues. CDR3 sequence: CAGSDRLNYGYTF. Written as DNA, the CDR3 is TGTGCCGGGTCGGACAGGCTTAACTATGGCTACACCTTC.

This clonotype was seen just once. The chain links TRBV6-2 or TRBV6-3 to TRBJ2-1, with 12 bases matching TRBD2. This CDR3 has 18 residues. CDR1 MNHEY and CDR2 SVGEGT come from the germline V gene. Trimming cost V 5 bases and J 8 bases; bases outside gene matches: 16. As DNA, the CDR3 is TGTGCCAGCAGTCCGTCCCTGTTGACTAGCGGGAGAAGCGATGAGCAGTTCTTC. This translates into CASSPSLLTSGRSDEQFF.

This clonotype was recorded a few times. This could be a read error, since a much larger clone is one nucleotide away. The gene calls are TRBV29-1 and TRBJ2-7, with 9 positions matching TRBD2. J was trimmed by 7 bases and V by 3 bases; bases with no gene match: 10. Germline values: CDR1 SQVTM, CDR2 ANQGSEA. The CDR3 is 14 residues long. CDR3 loop: CSVEGSGSLGEQYF. For the CDR3, the DNA is TGCAGCGTTGAGGGTAGCGGGAGTTTAGGGGAGCAGTACTTC.

The gene calls are TRBV2 and TRBJ2-3; 10 bases align to TRBD2. CDR1 SNHLY and CDR2 FYNNEI come from the germline V gene. V lost 2 bases, J lost 3 bases, and 8 bases stayed unmatched. The CDR3 consists of 17 residues. Here the CDR3 DNA reads TGTGCCAGCAGTGAACTTTACGGGACTAGCGCTACAGATACGCAGTATTTT. This codes for CASSELYGTSATDTQYF.

Points on this clonotype: The junction differs from germline at one of its ends, possibly a read error. The CDR3 DNA follows: TGTGCCAGCTCACGCCTGAGGGACCCCCCGACTAGTAACCATGGCTACACCTTC. This gives the protein CASSRLRDPPTSNHGYTF. The rearrangement uses TRBV18 and TRBJ1-2; tentative D call: TRBD1 (5 bases). The germline CDR1 and CDR2 sequences are KGHSH and LQKENI. CDR3 length: 18 amino acids.

This clonotype occurred a few times. The CDR3 is CASSAGAVAGVIQETQYF. The DNA of the CDR3 is TGTGCCAGCAGCGCCGGGGCCGTAGCGGGAGTCATTCAAGAGACCCAGTACTTC. The rearrangement joins TRBV9 to TRBJ2-5, with 9 bases fitting TRBD2. The CDR3 length is 18 residues. Germline V gene data show CDR1 as SGDLS and CDR2 as YYNGEE. V lost 3 bases, J lost 2 bases, and 14 bases stayed unmatched.

The chain employs TRBV7-2 and TRBJ2-1, with 13 bases identical to TRBD2. Germline CDR1 and CDR2: SGHTA and FQGNSA. The CDR3 runs 15 residues. Trimming removed 5 bases from V and 10 bases from J; junction bases left unmatched: 8. CDR3 sequence: CASSTGLAGKNEQFF. The CDR3 region has the DNA TGTGCCAGCAGCACGGGACTAGCGGGAAAGAACGAGCAGTTCTTC.

The CDR3 spells CASRGVTSGVEANVLTF. The CDR3 DNA is TGTGCCAGCAGAGGAGTGACTAGCGGGGTTGAGGCCAACGTCCTGACTTTC. V gene TRBV2 combines with J gene TRBJ2-6, with TRBD2 matching 11 bases. Germline trimming cut 6 bases from V and 6 bases from J; bases unmatched to any gene: 10. The CDR3 runs to 17 residues. Germline assignment: CDR1 SNHLY and CDR2 FYNNEI.

This clonotype has only a few counts. The chain uses TRBV7-9 and TRBJ2-1; weak D call: TRBD2 (6 bases). V was shortened by 1 base and J by 7 bases, with 14 bases between the two germline ends. There are 15 residues in the CDR3. CDR1 SEHNR and CDR2 FQNEAQ come from the germline V gene (reference sequence). As DNA, the CDR3 is TGTGCCAGCAGCTTAGTAGGACTGCGGGAAAATGAGCAGTTCTTC. The encoded protein is CASSLVGLRENEQFF. Full variable domain (outside the CDR3, taken from reference TRBV7-9 and TRBJ2-1): DTGVSQNPRHKITKRGQNVTFRCDPISEHNRLYWYRQTLGQGPEFLTYFQNEAQLEKSRLLSDRFSAERPKGSFSTLEIQRTEQGDSAMYLCASSLVGLRENEQFFGPGTRLTVL.

In DNA form, the CDR3 reads TGTGCCAGCAGTCCTCTAGCGGGGCGTGGCACAGATACGCAGTATTTT. Translated: CASSPLAGRGTDTQYF. The rearrangement links TRBV12-3 or TRBV12-4 to TRBJ2-3; 9 bases agree with TRBD2. V gave up 5 bases and J gave up 1 base; unmatched junction bases: 7. The CDR3 has 16 residues.

This chain connects TRBV7-2 to TRBJ1-1, with D possibly matching TRBD1 (5 bases). Germline assignment: CDR1 SGHTA and CDR2 FQGNSA. The CDR3 is 12 residues long. Between the trimmed V and J ends, which lost 3 bases and 7 bases, there was a span of 9 bases. The CDR3 spells CASSFGTVEAFF. CDR3 DNA sequence: TGTGCCAGCAGCTTCGGGACTGTTGAAGCTTTCTTT.

The gene calls are TRBV5-1 and TRBJ2-3; 14 nucleotides agree with TRBD2. The germline gives CDR1 SGHRS, CDR2 YFSETQ. J lost 5 bases, V lost 0 bases, and 2 bases had no gene match. The CDR3 is 16 residues long. This chain's CDR3 is CASSLGGLAGEDTQYF. CDR3 bases: TGCGCCAGCAGCTTGGGGGGACTAGCGGGAGAAGATACGCAGTATTTT.

This clonotype was counted only a few times. The V call is TRBV5-1, the J call TRBJ1-2; D is perhaps TRBD1 (6 bases). Trimming cost V 5 bases and J 4 bases, with 21 bases left between them. CDR3 length: 16 residues. From germline, CDR1 is SGHRS and CDR2 YFSETQ. Here the CDR3 DNA reads TGCGCCAGCAGTTCTGGGGGGGGCCCTGACCTCTATGGCTACACCTTC. It translates to CASSSGGGPDLYGYTF.

Concerning this clonotype itself: Just one base apart from a much larger clone, this may be a read error. The V and J genes are TRBV7-2 and TRBJ2-7; the D gene is possibly TRBD2 (5 bases). Trimming stripped 5 bases from V and 2 bases from J, with 22 bases between. CDR3 length: 17 residues. Germline loops: CDR1 SGHTA, CDR2 FQGNSA. The CDR3 loop is CASSPLIRNEGAYEQYF. For the CDR3, the DNA is TGTGCCAGCAGCCCACTGATTCGGAATGAGGGCGCCTACGAGCAGTACTTC.

Only a few counts were recorded for this clonotype. The genes are TRBV11-1 and TRBJ2-7; D is uncertain. From germline, CDR1 is SGHAT and CDR2 FQDESV (reference sequence). With 1 base removed from V and 5 bases from J, the gap between germline ends came to 15 bases. This CDR3 is 15 amino acids long. The CDR3 DNA follows: TGTGCCAGCAGCTTAGAACGGGCAGCCCGAGACGAGCAGTACTTC. Translating gives CASSLERAARDEQYF.

V is TRBV9 and J is TRBJ2-7; D unresolved. V was shortened by 3 bases and J by 0 bases, with 10 bases between the two germline ends. CDR1 is SGDLS, CDR2 YYNGEE, per germline. This CDR3 is 14 amino acids long. Written as DNA, the CDR3 is TGTGCCAGCAGCGCTAATAGTTTCTCCTACGAGCAGTACTTC. As protein: CASSANSFSYEQYF.

The V gene is TRBV18, the J gene TRBJ1-3, with D maybe TRBD1 (5 bases). The CDR3 contains 16 residues. Germline-derived CDR1 and CDR2 are KGHSH and LQKENI. V was pared by 3 bases and J by 3 bases, with 15 bases between. CDR3 sequence reads: CASSPRGLTLGNTIYF. The CDR3 nucleotides read TGTGCCAGCTCACCGCGGGGCCTGACCCTTGGAAACACCATATATTTT. Combining the CDR3 with reference TRBV18 and TRBJ1-3 gives the whole variable domain NAGVMQNPRHLVRRRGQEARLRCSPMKGHSHVYWYRQLPEEGLKFMVYLQKENIIDESGMPKERFSAEFPKEGPSILRIQQVVRGDSAAYFCASSPRGLTLGNTIYFGEGSWLTVV.

The V gene is TRBV11-2, the J gene TRBJ2-5; TRBD2 aligns across 7 bases. The ends lost 4 bases at V and 4 bases at J; junction bases unmatched: 12. The CDR3 contains 16 residues. Germline V gene sequence: CDR1 SGHAT, CDR2 FQNNGV. The CDR3 protein is CASSSLRGRARETQYF. The CDR3 DNA reads as TGTGCCAGCAGCTCCCTACGAGGGAGGGCCCGAGAGACCCAGTACTTC. The full variable domain, in which reference TRBV11-2 and TRBJ2-5 provide the parts outside the CDR3, is EAGVAQSPRYKIIEKRQSVAFWCNPISGHATLYWYQQILGQGPKLLIQFQNNGVVDDSQLPKDRFSAERLKGVDSTLKIQPAKLEDSAVYLCASSSLRGRARETQYFGPGTRLLVL.

This clonotype was recorded a few times. The chain recombines TRBV5-1 with TRBJ2-4; a possible D gene is TRBD2 (5 bases). This CDR3 region has 16 residues. V was pared by 2 bases and J by 1 base, with 13 bases between. Per the germline V gene, CDR1 is SGHRS and CDR2 is YFSETQ. The CDR3 sequence: CASSFQGEGAKNIQYF. The DNA for the CDR3 is TGCGCCAGCAGCTTTCAAGGAGAGGGCGCCAAAAACATTCAGTACTTC.

This clonotype was recorded a few times. The chain couples TRBV24-1 to TRBJ2-7; TRBD1 or TRBD2 may be the D gene (6 bases each). Germline CDR1 KGHDR, CDR2 SFDVKD. The CDR3 totals 14 residues. V lost 12 bases, J lost 0 bases, and 17 bases lay in between. CDR3 amino acids: CAAGGAGDSYEQYF. In DNA, the CDR3 is TGTGCCGCCGGGGGCGCAGGGGACTCCTACGAGCAGTACTTC.

This sequence joins TRBV29-1 and TRBJ2-1; TRBD1 matches 7 bases. CDR1 is SQVTM and CDR2 is ANQGSEA in the germline V gene. CDR3 length: 14 amino acids. Germline trimming cut 4 bases from V and 0 bases from J; bases unmatched to any gene: 3. The CDR3 region has the DNA TGCAGCGTTGGAGGACAGGTCTCCTACAATGAGCAGTTCTTC. It yields the protein CSVGGQVSYNEQFF.

This chain connects TRBV5-1 to TRBJ2-3; D remains unclear. The CDR3 length is 13 residues. In germline, CDR1 is SGHRS, CDR2 YFSETQ. Trimming cost V 4 bases and J 6 bases, with 12 bases left between them. CDR3 residues: CASSPGQADTQYF. Written as DNA, the CDR3 is TGCGCCAGCAGCCCCGGCCAGGCGGATACGCAGTATTTT. Based on the CDR3 plus reference TRBV5-1 and TRBJ2-3, the full variable domain is KAGVTQTPRYLIKTRGQQVTLSCSPISGHRSVSWYQQTPGQGLQFLFEYFSETQRNKGNFPGRFSGRQFSNSRSEMNVSTLELGDSALYLCASSPGQADTQYFGPGTRLTVL.

This chain joins TRBV12-3 or TRBV12-4 and TRBJ1-5; maybe TRBD1 (6 bases). Between the trimmed V and J ends, which lost 2 bases and 3 bases, there was a span of 11 bases. The CDR3 is 15 amino acids. The CDR3 DNA is TGTGCCAGCAGTTTATATGTGGGGGCCAATCAGCCCCAGCATTTT. This sequence encodes CASSLYVGANQPQHF.

Remarks on this clonotype: One junction end disagrees with the germline gene, perhaps due to a read error. The chain uses TRBV5-3 and TRBJ2-1; 11 bases line up with TRBD2. TRBV5-3 is recorded as an ORF, its role being uncertain. This CDR3 comprises 18 residues. The CDR3 DNA reads TGTGCCAGAAGCCGTCCTAGCGGGAGGTTGCGGTCCTACAATGGGCAGTTCTTC. Translated, it gives CARSRPSGRLRSYNGQFF.

The rearrangement joins TRBV28 to TRBJ2-2; D unclear. Germline V CDR1 and CDR2: MDHEN, SYDVKM. The CDR3 totals 12 residues. Trimming cost V 6 bases and J 7 bases, with 9 bases left between them. The CDR3 sequence: CASRDPYGELFF. In DNA form, the CDR3 reads TGTGCCAGCAGAGACCCTTACGGGGAGCTGTTTTTT.

This clonotype was seen more than once but under ten times. The chain has TRBV6-5 and TRBJ2-5, with D tentatively TRBD2 (5 bases). The CDR3 sequence is 14 residues long. Trimming left V 4 bases short and J 4 bases short, with 13 bases between. Germline values: CDR1 MNHEY, CDR2 SVGAGI. CDR3 amino acids: CASSSSSSRETQYF. The CDR3 nucleotides are TGTGCCAGCAGTTCCTCCTCTAGCCGAGAGACCCAGTACTTC.

Regarding this clonotype: This may arise from a read error, as a much more abundant clone is one base away. CDR3 sequence (DNA): TGTGCCAGCAGTGATAGCTCGACAGAGACCGAGCAGTACTTC. Protein sequence: CASSDSSTETEQYF. This rearrangement joins TRBV6-1 to TRBJ2-5; TRBD1 is a possible D gene (5 bases). The end of the DNA aligns better with TRBJ2-7, so the J call may be wrong. The CDR3 has 14 amino acids. Germline CDR1 is MNHNS and CDR2 is SASEGT.

The sample holds a few counts of this clonotype. This chain links TRBV29-1 with TRBJ1-2, with 7 positions matching TRBD1. The CDR3 runs 12 residues. J gave up 7 bases and V 7 bases, and 9 bases lay outside the gene matches. The germline V gene encodes CDR1 SQVTM and CDR2 ANQGSEA. The CDR3 here is CSAPGQPSGYTF. The CDR3 bases are TGCAGCGCCCCGGGACAGCCCAGTGGCTACACCTTC.

This clonotype came up a few times. The rearrangement joins TRBV5-1 to TRBJ2-1; 9 bases line up with TRBD1. V shed 1 base and J 8 bases; nucleotides not matched to a gene: 7. This CDR3 comprises 15 residues. The V gene's germline CDR1 is SGHRS and CDR2 YFSETQ. CDR3 protein: CASSLLVQGADEQFF. CDR3 bases: TGCGCCAGCAGCTTGTTAGTACAGGGGGCGGATGAGCAGTTCTTC.